This T cell receptor (beta chain) was sequenced in a study of T cells in localized non-small cell lung cancer. This CDR3 has 15 residues. V gave up 2 bases and J gave up 1 base, with 10 bases separating them. In germline, CDR1 is SGHAT, CDR2 FQNNGV. For this clone: The antigen remains unidentified.

Study outcomes and limitations: Paired adjacent lung recovered a median approximately 62 of the top 100 tumor clones.

TCRdb keeps only in-frame clones here, not all; method: immunoSEQ multiplex PCR. The repertoire holds tens of thousands of clones, with approximately 90% as singletons. This sample comprised peripheral blood, obtained before any cancer treatment. This rearrangement joins TRBV11-2 to TRBJ2-3; weak D call: TRBD2 (5 bases). This TCR was sampled from a male donor at least 60 years old with stage I lung adenocarcinoma. CDR3 nucleotides: TGTGCCAGCAGCTTAAATAGCGAAGGCACAGATACGCAGTATTTT. It is translated as CASSLNSEGTDTQYF.